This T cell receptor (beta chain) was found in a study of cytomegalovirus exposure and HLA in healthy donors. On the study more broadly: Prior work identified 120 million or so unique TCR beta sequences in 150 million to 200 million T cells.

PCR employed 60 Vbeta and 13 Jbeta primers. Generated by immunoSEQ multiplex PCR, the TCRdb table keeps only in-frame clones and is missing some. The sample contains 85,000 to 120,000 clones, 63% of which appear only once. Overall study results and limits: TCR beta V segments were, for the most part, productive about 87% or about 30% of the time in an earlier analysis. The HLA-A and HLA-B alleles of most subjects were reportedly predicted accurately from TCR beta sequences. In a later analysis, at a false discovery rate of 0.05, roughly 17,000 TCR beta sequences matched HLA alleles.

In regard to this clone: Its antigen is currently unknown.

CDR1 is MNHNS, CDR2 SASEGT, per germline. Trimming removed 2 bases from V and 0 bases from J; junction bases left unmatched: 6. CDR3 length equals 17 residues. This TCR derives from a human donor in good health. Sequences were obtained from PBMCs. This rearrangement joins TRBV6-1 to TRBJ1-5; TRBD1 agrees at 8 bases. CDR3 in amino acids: CASSEHSGGNSNQPQHF. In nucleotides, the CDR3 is TGTGCCAGCAGTGAACATTCAGGGGGCAATAGCAATCAGCCCCAGCATTTT.